The rows below give T cell receptor beta chains drawn from one sample of a study of blood T cell repertoires in COVID-19. Sequenced by immunoSEQ multiplex PCR; TCRdb stores in-frame clones only, minus some. The profile shows fewer than 600,000 clones, roughly nine tenths of them singletons. The sample was peripheral blood. The source is a man younger than 35 with COVID-19, enrolled during active disease. The CDR3 runs from the conserved cysteine through the conserved F or W. Fields, in order: CDR3 protein, CDR3 DNA, J gene, CDR3 length, clone size, D gene, V gene. The D gene is left open where the match is weak. Not every row has a clone size; where given, it reads once, few, many or a size class.

CDR3 protein: CASNPGGLPLHF
CDR3 DNA: TGTGCCAGCAACCCAGGGGGGTTACCCCTCCACTTT
J gene: TRBJ1-6
CDR3 length: 12
clone size: .
D gene: TRBD1
V gene: TRBV7-9

CDR3 protein: CASSAQVKGTLDAGELFF
CDR3 DNA: TGTGCCAGCAGCGCACAAGTAAAAGGGACTTTGGATGCCGGGGAGCTGTTTTTT
J gene: TRBJ2-2
CDR3 length: 18
clone size: .
D gene: .
V gene: TRBV9

CDR3 protein: CASSSTTGSNTGELFF
CDR3 DNA: TGCGCCAGCAGCTCCACGACAGGGTCTAACACCGGGGAGCTGTTTTTT
J gene: TRBJ2-2
CDR3 length: 16
clone size: .
D gene: TRBD1
V gene: TRBV5-1

CDR3 protein: CSASGADNEQFF
CDR3 DNA: TGCAGTGCTAGTGGGGCCGACAATGAGCAGTTCTTC
J gene: TRBJ2-1
CDR3 length: 12
clone size: .
D gene: .
V gene: TRBV20-1

CDR3 protein: CASSSPGTSGLNEQFF
CDR3 DNA: TGTGCCAGCAGCTCTCCCGGGACTAGCGGTCTTAATGAGCAGTTCTTC
J gene: TRBJ2-1
CDR3 length: 16
clone size: .
D gene: TRBD2
V gene: TRBV7-3

CDR3 protein: CASSSPVGGGAYEQFF
CDR3 DNA: TGTGCCAGCAGCTCGCCGGTGGGCGGGGGGGCCTATGAGCAGTTCTTC
J gene: TRBJ2-1
CDR3 length: 16
clone size: .
D gene: TRBD2
V gene: TRBV7-9

CDR3 protein: CASSLSTRDRNTEAFF
CDR3 DNA: TGTGCCAGCAGCTTATCAACCCGGGACAGGAACACTGAAGCTTTCTTT
J gene: TRBJ1-1
CDR3 length: 16
clone size: .
D gene: TRBD1
V gene: TRBV7-9

CDR3 protein: CATSTSGTESSYEQYF
CDR3 DNA: TGTGCCACCTCAACCTCCGGGACAGAGAGCTCCTACGAGCAGTACTTC
J gene: TRBJ2-7
CDR3 length: 16
clone size: few
D gene: TRBD1
V gene: TRBV5-4

CDR3 protein: CASSLFRGSEAFF
CDR3 DNA: TGTGCCAGCAGCCTTTTCCGGGGATCTGAAGCTTTCTTT
J gene: TRBJ1-1
CDR3 length: 13
clone size: .
D gene: .
V gene: TRBV11-2

CDR3 protein: CAWRAQGARSNQPQHF
CDR3 DNA: TGTGCCTGGAGGGCGCAGGGGGCGCGGAGCAATCAGCCCCAGCATTTT
J gene: TRBJ1-5
CDR3 length: 16
clone size: .
D gene: TRBD1
V gene: TRBV30

CDR3 protein: CASSFPSGLAKNIQYF
CDR3 DNA: TGTGCCAGCAGTTTCCCCAGCGGATTAGCCAAAAACATTCAGTACTTC
J gene: TRBJ2-4
CDR3 length: 16
clone size: many
D gene: .
V gene: TRBV27

CDR3 protein: CSADRPYGYTF
CDR3 DNA: TGCAGTGCGGACAGACCCTATGGCTACACCTTC
J gene: TRBJ1-2
CDR3 length: 11
clone size: .
D gene: .
V gene: TRBV20-1

CDR3 protein: CASSLRQGGSQPQHF
CDR3 DNA: TGTGCCAGTAGTCTGCGACAGGGAGGTAGTCAGCCCCAGCATTTT
J gene: TRBJ1-5
CDR3 length: 15
clone size: .
D gene: TRBD1
V gene: TRBV19

CDR3 protein: CASSTLGGSYNEQFF
CDR3 DNA: TGTGCCAGTAGTACCCTAGGCGGCTCCTACAATGAGCAGTTCTTC
J gene: TRBJ2-1
CDR3 length: 15
clone size: few
D gene: .
V gene: TRBV19

CDR3 protein: CASLRDREGAEAFF
CDR3 DNA: TGTGCCAGTCTAAGGGACAGGGAGGGAGCTGAAGCTTTCTTT
J gene: TRBJ1-1
CDR3 length: 14
clone size: .
D gene: TRBD1
V gene: TRBV2

CDR3 protein: CASSFHLNTEAFF
CDR3 DNA: TGTGCCAGCAGTTTTCACTTGAACACTGAAGCTTTCTTT
J gene: TRBJ1-1
CDR3 length: 13
clone size: few
D gene: .
V gene: TRBV12-3/TRBV12-4

CDR3 protein: CASKGQGVLYGYTF
CDR3 DNA: TGTGCCAGCAAGGGACAGGGGGTGCTTTATGGCTACACCTTC
J gene: TRBJ1-2
CDR3 length: 14
clone size: .
D gene: TRBD1
V gene: TRBV2

CDR3 protein: CASSHGTGRGNTIYF
CDR3 DNA: TGTGCCAGCAGCCACGGCACAGGCAGAGGAAACACCATATATTTT
J gene: TRBJ1-3
CDR3 length: 15
clone size: .
D gene: .
V gene: TRBV6-6

CDR3 protein: CASSSGTSGSYEQYF
CDR3 DNA: TGTGCCAGCAGCTCCGGGACTAGCGGGAGCTACGAGCAGTACTTC
J gene: TRBJ2-7
CDR3 length: 15
clone size: .
D gene: TRBD2
V gene: TRBV5-6

CDR3 protein: CASSQTTNSPLHF
CDR3 DNA: TGTGCCAGTAGTCAGACTACTAATTCACCCCTCCACTTT
J gene: TRBJ1-6
CDR3 length: 13
clone size: .
D gene: .
V gene: TRBV19

CDR3 protein: CASSPQISNQPQHF
CDR3 DNA: TGTGCCAGTAGTCCCCAGATTAGCAATCAGCCCCAGCATTTT
J gene: TRBJ1-5
CDR3 length: 14
clone size: .
D gene: .
V gene: TRBV19

CDR3 protein: CASSRDRGLYEQYF
CDR3 DNA: TGTGCCAGCAGTAGGGACAGGGGACTCTACGAGCAGTACTTC
J gene: TRBJ2-7
CDR3 length: 14
clone size: .
D gene: TRBD1
V gene: TRBV6-5

CDR3 protein: CASRQGQALETQYF
CDR3 DNA: TGTGCCAGCAGGCAGGGACAGGCTCTAGAGACCCAGTACTTC
J gene: TRBJ2-5
CDR3 length: 14
clone size: once
D gene: TRBD1
V gene: TRBV7-9

CDR3 protein: CASRTENEKLFF
CDR3 DNA: TGTGCCAGCAGAACAGAAAATGAAAAACTGTTTTTT
J gene: TRBJ1-4
CDR3 length: 12
clone size: .
D gene: .
V gene: TRBV2

CDR3 protein: CASSFGTVEQFF
CDR3 DNA: TGTGCCAGCAGCTTTGGGACAGTGGAGCAGTTCTTC
J gene: TRBJ2-1
CDR3 length: 12
clone size: .
D gene: TRBD1
V gene: TRBV7-9

CDR3 protein: CATSRTEGLADTQYF
CDR3 DNA: TGTGCCACCAGCAGAACCGAAGGACTGGCAGATACGCAGTATTTT
J gene: TRBJ2-3
CDR3 length: 15
clone size: .
D gene: .
V gene: TRBV15

CDR3 protein: CAMRRSGGSPYSYNEQFF
CDR3 DNA: TGTGCCATGCGAAGAAGCGGGGGGTCCCCCTACTCCTACAATGAGCAGTTCTTC
J gene: TRBJ2-1
CDR3 length: 18
clone size: .
D gene: TRBD2
V gene: TRBV7-2

CDR3 protein: CASSQGTGYSPLHF
CDR3 DNA: TGTGCCAGCAGCCAAGGGACAGGCTATTCACCCCTCCACTTT
J gene: TRBJ1-6
CDR3 length: 14
clone size: .
D gene: TRBD1
V gene: TRBV3-1/TRBV3-2

CDR3 protein: CASRDETSLNEQFF
CDR3 DNA: TGCGCCAGCAGGGACGAGACTAGCCTAAATGAGCAGTTCTTC
J gene: TRBJ2-1
CDR3 length: 14
clone size: .
D gene: TRBD2
V gene: TRBV5-1

CDR3 protein: CASSPGRRSGPGDTQYF
CDR3 DNA: TGTGCCAGCAGCCCGGGTAGGCGCAGCGGGCCAGGGGATACGCAGTATTTT
J gene: TRBJ2-3
CDR3 length: 17
clone size: .
D gene: .
V gene: TRBV4-2

CDR3 protein: CASGQRGGGYEQYF
CDR3 DNA: TGTGCCAGCGGCCAGCGGGGGGGCGGATACGAGCAGTACTTC
J gene: TRBJ2-7
CDR3 length: 14
clone size: .
D gene: TRBD2
V gene: TRBV3-1/TRBV3-2

CDR3 protein: CASSPGGGQAKNIQYF
CDR3 DNA: TGTGCCAGTAGTCCCGGCGGGGGGCAGGCCAAAAACATTCAGTACTTC
J gene: TRBJ2-4
CDR3 length: 16
clone size: .
D gene: TRBD2
V gene: TRBV19

CDR3 protein: CAWSPTGTANEKLFF
CDR3 DNA: TGTGCCTGGAGCCCTACCGGGACAGCAAATGAAAAACTGTTTTTT
J gene: TRBJ1-4
CDR3 length: 15
clone size: .
D gene: TRBD1
V gene: TRBV30

CDR3 protein: CASSHAEGGRSGYTF
CDR3 DNA: TGTGCCAGCAGCCACGCCGAGGGAGGGAGGAGTGGCTACACCTTC
J gene: TRBJ1-2
CDR3 length: 15
clone size: .
D gene: .
V gene: TRBV4-2

CDR3 protein: CASSADRANTGELFF
CDR3 DNA: TGTGCCAGCAGCGCTGACAGGGCGAACACCGGGGAGCTGTTTTTT
J gene: TRBJ2-2
CDR3 length: 15
clone size: .
D gene: TRBD1
V gene: TRBV7-9

CDR3 protein: CASGGAHYEQYF
CDR3 DNA: TGTGCCAGTGGTGGGGCGCACTACGAGCAGTACTTC
J gene: TRBJ2-7
CDR3 length: 12
clone size: .
D gene: .
V gene: TRBV6-5

CDR3 protein: CAISDSQGPFASDYGYTF
CDR3 DNA: TGTGCCATCAGTGACTCACAGGGCCCATTCGCTTCAGACTATGGCTACACCTTC
J gene: TRBJ1-2
CDR3 length: 18
clone size: .
D gene: .
V gene: TRBV10-3

CDR3 protein: CASSSEPRTRSESEQFF
CDR3 DNA: TGCGCCAGCAGCTCCGAGCCCCGCACTAGATCGGAAAGTGAGCAGTTCTTC
J gene: TRBJ2-1
CDR3 length: 17
clone size: .
D gene: .
V gene: TRBV5-1

CDR3 protein: CASSADRNTGELFF
CDR3 DNA: TGTGCCAGCAGCGCAGACAGAAACACCGGGGAGCTGTTTTTT
J gene: TRBJ2-2
CDR3 length: 14
clone size: few
D gene: .
V gene: TRBV5-8

CDR3 protein: CASSNPKREAADREFF
CDR3 DNA: TGTGCCAGCAGCAACCCCAAGCGGGAGGCCGCTGACCGAGAGTTCTTC
J gene: TRBJ2-1
CDR3 length: 16
clone size: .
D gene: .
V gene: TRBV21-1

CDR3 protein: CASGGENEQFF
CDR3 DNA: TGTGCCAGCGGGGGGGAAAATGAGCAGTTCTTC
J gene: TRBJ2-1
CDR3 length: 11
clone size: .
D gene: TRBD2
V gene: TRBV2

CDR3 protein: CASSIAGQGLKGYTF
CDR3 DNA: TGTGCCAGTAGTATCGCGGGACAGGGGCTCAAAGGCTACACCTTC
J gene: TRBJ1-2
CDR3 length: 15
clone size: .
D gene: TRBD1
V gene: TRBV19

CDR3 protein: CASSPLGQRTSLTNEKLFF
CDR3 DNA: TGTGCCAGCAGTCCCCTCGGACAGAGAACTTCGCTAACTAATGAAAAACTGTTTTTT
J gene: TRBJ1-4
CDR3 length: 19
clone size: .
D gene: .
V gene: TRBV6-4

CDR3 protein: CASSDMTGSYGYTF
CDR3 DNA: TGTGCCAGCAGCGACATGACAGGCTCCTATGGCTACACCTTC
J gene: TRBJ1-2
CDR3 length: 14
clone size: .
D gene: .
V gene: TRBV2

CDR3 protein: CASSLGGLAATDTQYF
CDR3 DNA: TGTGCCAGCAGCTTGGGGGGACTAGCGGCAACAGATACGCAGTATTTT
J gene: TRBJ2-3
CDR3 length: 16
clone size: .
D gene: TRBD2
V gene: TRBV5-6

CDR3 protein: CATSRDRGTIQPQHF
CDR3 DNA: TGTGCCACCAGCAGAGACAGGGGTACGATACAGCCCCAGCATTTT
J gene: TRBJ1-5
CDR3 length: 15
clone size: .
D gene: .
V gene: TRBV15

CDR3 protein: CASSITDSTGELFF
CDR3 DNA: TGTGCCAGTAGTATAACGGACAGCACCGGGGAGCTGTTTTTT
J gene: TRBJ2-2
CDR3 length: 14
clone size: .
D gene: .
V gene: TRBV19

CDR3 protein: CASTLGQIYEQYF
CDR3 DNA: TGTGCCAGTACCCTGGGACAGATCTACGAGCAGTACTTC
J gene: TRBJ2-7
CDR3 length: 13
clone size: .
D gene: TRBD1
V gene: TRBV2

CDR3 protein: CASSRGGGRNQPQHF
CDR3 DNA: TGTGCCAGCAGCCGAGGAGGGGGCCGCAATCAGCCCCAGCATTTT
J gene: TRBJ1-5
CDR3 length: 15
clone size: .
D gene: TRBD1
V gene: TRBV5-6

CDR3 protein: CASTPTGSVSGANVLTF
CDR3 DNA: TGTGCCAGCACCCCGACAGGGTCAGTCTCTGGGGCCAACGTCCTGACTTTC
J gene: TRBJ2-6
CDR3 length: 17
clone size: .
D gene: TRBD1
V gene: TRBV7-9

CDR3 protein: CASSELSTYGYTF
CDR3 DNA: TGTGCCAGCAGTGAGTTATCTACCTATGGCTACACCTTC
J gene: TRBJ1-2
CDR3 length: 13
clone size: .
D gene: .
V gene: TRBV6-1

CDR3 protein: CASRRSGGSGNTIYF
CDR3 DNA: TGTGCCAGCCGTCGATCTGGCGGTTCTGGAAACACCATATATTTT
J gene: TRBJ1-3
CDR3 length: 15
clone size: .
D gene: .
V gene: TRBV7-2

CDR3 protein: CASSQVGLAGGQDTQYF
CDR3 DNA: TGCGCCAGCAGCCAAGTCGGGCTAGCGGGAGGGCAAGATACGCAGTATTTT
J gene: TRBJ2-3
CDR3 length: 17
clone size: .
D gene: TRBD2
V gene: TRBV4-1

CDR3 protein: CASSLGGGPAAGELFF
CDR3 DNA: TGTGCCAGCAGCTTAGGAGGAGGACCTGCTGCCGGGGAGCTGTTTTTT
J gene: TRBJ2-2
CDR3 length: 16
clone size: .
D gene: .
V gene: TRBV7-8

CDR3 protein: CASTHSGRDTEAFF
CDR3 DNA: TGTGCCAGTACCCATTCAGGGAGGGACACTGAAGCTTTCTTT
J gene: TRBJ1-1
CDR3 length: 14
clone size: .
D gene: .
V gene: TRBV19

CDR3 protein: CASGQGEGYEQFF
CDR3 DNA: TGTGCCAGTGGACAGGGTGAGGGATATGAGCAGTTCTTC
J gene: TRBJ2-1
CDR3 length: 13
clone size: .
D gene: TRBD1
V gene: TRBV6-5

CDR3 protein: CASSLAGAGETQYF
CDR3 DNA: TGTGCCAGCAGCTTAGCGGGAGCCGGGGAGACCCAGTACTTC
J gene: TRBJ2-5
CDR3 length: 14
clone size: .
D gene: .
V gene: TRBV7-2

CDR3 protein: CAISEAGTGYEKLFF
CDR3 DNA: TGTGCCATCAGTGAAGCGGGGACAGGGTATGAAAAACTGTTTTTT
J gene: TRBJ1-4
CDR3 length: 15
clone size: once
D gene: TRBD1
V gene: TRBV10-3

CDR3 protein: CASSLGTGGLDTQYF
CDR3 DNA: TGTGCCAGCAGCTTGGGGACAGGGGGGCTAGATACGCAGTATTTT
J gene: TRBJ2-3
CDR3 length: 15
clone size: .
D gene: TRBD1
V gene: TRBV5-4

CDR3 protein: CASSPASGSYNEQFF
CDR3 DNA: TGTGCCAGCTCACCTGCGAGCGGGAGTTACAATGAGCAGTTCTTC
J gene: TRBJ2-1
CDR3 length: 15
clone size: .
D gene: TRBD2
V gene: TRBV18